These 15 T cell receptor beta chains originate from one sample sequenced in a study of regulatory T cells in long-lasting Graves disease. Indicated time point: newly diagnosed GD, antithyroid drugs for less than 3 months. PBMCs were the source of the RNA used for TCR sequencing. Arm-PCR of CDR3 regions with iRepertoire HTBI primers generated TCR beta libraries. TCRdb ran MiXCR on the multiplex PCR reads and lists one entry per CDR3 protein. The table has about 430,000 distinct CDR3 sequences, 15% seen once. A further study also used this sample, focusing on T cells in Graves' hyperthyroidism and ophthalmopathy.

The sample in question was peripheral blood mononuclear cells (PBMCs), obtained at new diagnosis, from a patient treated with antithyroid drugs. All receptors derive from a woman in her forties with Graves disease.

There are many counts of this clonotype. The chain joins TRBV12-3 or TRBV12-4 to TRBJ2-7; D ambiguous. The CDR3 is 15 residues long. V was trimmed by 5 bases and J by 4 bases, leaving 18 bases between them. As DNA, the CDR3 is TGTGCCAGCAGTCCCTCAGCTGGGGTCTCGTACGAGCAGTACTTC. This translates into CASSPSAGVSYEQYF.

This clonotype came up a few times. The J gene is TRBJ1-5, the V gene TRBV20-1, with 7 bases matching TRBD1. This CDR3 is 15 amino acids long. The germline gives CDR1 DFQATT, CDR2 SNEGSKA (reference sequence). V lost 2 bases to trimming and J lost 2 bases; unmatched junction nucleotides: 6. CDR3 DNA: TGCAGTGCTAGACGGCCAGGGGGTGGCAATCAGCCCCAGCATTTT. It encodes CSARRPGGGNQPQHF.

In this sample, this clonotype turned up many times. V is TRBV2 and J is TRBJ2-2, with 10 positions matching TRBD1. This CDR3 region has 15 residues. CDR1 and CDR2 from the germline V gene are SNHLY and FYNNEI. Germline trimming cut 5 bases from V and 6 bases from J; bases unmatched to any gene: 6. The chain's CDR3 is CASSQDRGDAGELFF. The CDR3 DNA is TGTGCCAGCAGTCAGGACAGGGGGGATGCCGGGGAGCTGTTTTTT.

V gene TRBV12-3 or TRBV12-4 combines with J gene TRBJ2-7; no clear D. The CDR3 extends over 14 amino acids. The V end lost 6 bases, the J end lost 1 base, and 13 bases lay between the germline ends. CDR3 in DNA: TGTGCCAGCAGCCGACCGAACAATTCCTACGAGCAGTACTTC. Amino acids: CASSRPNNSYEQYF.

Ten or more counts support this clonotype. The rearrangement uses TRBV5-1 and TRBJ2-7, with D possibly being TRBD1 (6 bases). This CDR3 spans 15 amino acids. Germline CDR1 and CDR2: SGHRS and YFSETQ. Between the trimmed V and J ends, which lost 0 bases and 3 bases, there was a span of 13 bases. CDR3 bases: TGCGCCAGCAGCTTGGCAGGGGTCGGGGACTACGAGCAGTACTTC. This sequence encodes CASSLAGVGDYEQYF. Full variable domain (outside the CDR3, taken from reference TRBV5-1 and TRBJ2-7): KAGVTQTPRYLIKTRGQQVTLSCSPISGHRSVSWYQQTPGQGLQFLFEYFSETQRNKGNFPGRFSGRQFSNSRSEMNVSTLELGDSALYLCASSLAGVGDYEQYFGPGTRLTVT.

This clonotype was observed a few times. The chain's CDR3 is CASSPRTGNLGDTQYF. CDR3 in DNA: TGTGCCAGCAGCCCCCGGACAGGCAATCTTGGGGATACGCAGTATTTT. The rearrangement joins TRBV9 to TRBJ2-3, with TRBD1 matching 7 bases. The CDR3 spans 16 residues. With 4 bases clipped from V and 6 bases from J, the junction kept 14 bases outside the gene matches. The germline V gene has CDR1 SGDLS and CDR2 YYNGEE.

Concerning this clonotype: The junction departs from the called germline gene at one end, perhaps through a read error. The chain links TRBV29-1 to TRBJ2-1, with D possibly being TRBD2 (9 bases). The CDR3 covers 19 residues. The germline gives CDR1 SQVTM, CDR2 ANQGSEA. Here the CDR3 DNA reads TGCAGCGTCGAAGTACAGGGGGTGGGTAGCGGGAGAACCTACAATGAGCAGTTCTTC. This gives the protein CSVEVQGVGSGRTYNEQFF.

This clonotype showed up many times. This rearrangement joins TRBV5-1 to TRBJ2-1; perhaps TRBD1 as D (6 bases). The V gene's germline CDR1 is SGHRS and CDR2 YFSETQ. This CDR3 has 14 residues. V was pared by 4 bases and J by 6 bases, with 14 bases between. This CDR3 reads CASSLPGHGNEQFF. The CDR3 DNA sequence: TGCGCCAGCAGCCTACCGGGACATGGCAATGAGCAGTTCTTC. The whole variable domain, remainder taken from reference TRBV5-1 and TRBJ2-1, is KAGVTQTPRYLIKTRGQQVTLSCSPISGHRSVSWYQQTPGQGLQFLFEYFSETQRNKGNFPGRFSGRQFSNSRSEMNVSTLELGDSALYLCASSLPGHGNEQFFGPGTRLTVL.

There are many counts of this clonotype. CDR3 protein: CASSPGQRNTEAFF. The CDR3 nucleotides are TGTGCCAGCTCACCGGGACAGAGGAACACTGAAGCTTTCTTT. This chain links TRBV18 with TRBJ1-1; 7 bases agree with TRBD1. Germline V CDR1 and CDR2: KGHSH, LQKENI. The CDR3 covers 14 residues. The trim removed 3 bases at V and 1 base at J, leaving 2 bases unmatched.

This clonotype has more than one count but fewer than ten. Compared with germline, one end of the junction differs, possibly owing to a read error. CDR3 residues: CASSLDGRAGVDEQLF. CDR3 sequence (DNA): TGTGCCAGCAGCTTAGATGGCAGGGCGGGGGTCGATGAGCAGCTCTTC. V usage is TRBV7-9 and J usage is TRBJ2-1; 7 bases align to TRBD2. The CDR3 sequence is 16 residues long. Per germline, CDR1 SEHNR and CDR2 FQNEAQ (reference sequence).

In this sample, this clonotype turned up a few times. A single base separates this from a much larger clone, so it may be a read error. J is TRBJ2-3 and V is TRBV11-2; no clear D gene. Per the germline V gene, CDR1 is SGHAT and CDR2 is FQNNGV. This CDR3 region has 15 residues. CDR3 in amino acids: CAGSLGPPSVDTQYF. CDR3 DNA sequence: TGTGCCGGCAGCTTAGGACCTCCCTCAGTGGATACGCAGTATTTT. The full variable domain, completed using reference TRBV11-2 and TRBJ2-3, is EAGVAQSPRYKIIEKRQSVAFWCNPISGHATLYWYQQILGQGPKLLIQFQNNGVVDDSQLPKDRFSAERLKGVDSTLKIQPAKLEDSAVYLCAGSLGPPSVDTQYFGPGTRLTVL.

This clonotype appeared many times. The gene calls are TRBV2 and TRBJ1-4; a possible D gene is TRBD1 (5 bases). V was shortened by 3 bases and J by 1 base, with 6 bases between the two germline ends. Germline V gene lookup returns CDR1 SNHLY and CDR2 FYNNEI. The CDR3 sequence is 14 residues long. CDR3 coding DNA: TGTGCCAGCAGTGAGACAGAAACTAATGAAAAACTGTTTTTT. Translating it yields CASSETETNEKLFF.

The chain uses TRBV7-3 and TRBJ1-2, with D maybe TRBD1 (5 bases). V was cut by 4 bases and J by 7 bases, with 10 bases left in between. The length of the CDR3 is 12 residues. CDR1 and CDR2 from the germline V gene are SGHTA and FQGTGA. CDR3 nucleotide sequence: TGTGCCAGCAGCTCCCCGGGGGGTGGCTACACCTTC. Protein: CASSSPGGGYTF.

Many counts were recorded for this clonotype. The chain links TRBV20-1 to TRBJ2-1; D unclear. The CDR3 extends over 11 amino acids. From germline, CDR1 is DFQATT and CDR2 SNEGSKA (reference sequence). V lost 4 bases to trimming and J lost 2 bases, with 3 bases between them. The CDR3 region is CSAIPYNEQFF. The CDR3 bases are TGCAGTGCTATCCCCTACAATGAGCAGTTCTTC.

The V and J genes are TRBV11-3 and TRBJ2-1, with D maybe TRBD2 (5 bases). The germline V gene encodes CDR1 SGHNT and CDR2 YENEEA. V dropped 4 bases and J dropped 0 bases, with 28 bases sitting between them. The CDR3 loop spans 21 amino acids. The CDR3 reads CASSSGGVPGVRRHSYNEQFF. The CDR3 DNA reads as TGTGCCAGCAGCTCTGGTGGGGTCCCCGGGGTACGGAGACACTCCTACAATGAGCAGTTCTTC.